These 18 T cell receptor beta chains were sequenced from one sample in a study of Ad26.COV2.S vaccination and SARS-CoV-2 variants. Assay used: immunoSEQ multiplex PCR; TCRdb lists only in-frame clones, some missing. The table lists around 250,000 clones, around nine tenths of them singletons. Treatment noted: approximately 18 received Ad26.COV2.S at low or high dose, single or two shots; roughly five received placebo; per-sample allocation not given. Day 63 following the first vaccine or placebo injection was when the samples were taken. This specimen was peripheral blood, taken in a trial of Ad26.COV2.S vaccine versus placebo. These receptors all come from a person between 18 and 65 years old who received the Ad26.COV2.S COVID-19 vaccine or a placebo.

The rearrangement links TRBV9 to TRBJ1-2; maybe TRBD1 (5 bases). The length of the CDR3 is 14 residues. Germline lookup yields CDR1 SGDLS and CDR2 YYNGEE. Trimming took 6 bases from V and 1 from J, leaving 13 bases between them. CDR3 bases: TGTGCCAGCAACCGGGACGGCAGTAACTATGGCTACACCTTC. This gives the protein CASNRDGSNYGYTF.

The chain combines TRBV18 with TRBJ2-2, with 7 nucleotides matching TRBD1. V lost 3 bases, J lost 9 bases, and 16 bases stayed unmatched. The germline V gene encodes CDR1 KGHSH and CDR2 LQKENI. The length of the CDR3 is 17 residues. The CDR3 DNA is TGTGCCAGCTCACCCCTAGGGACAGCCGCGAGCAATAGGGAGCTGTTTTTT. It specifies CASSPLGTAASNRELFF.

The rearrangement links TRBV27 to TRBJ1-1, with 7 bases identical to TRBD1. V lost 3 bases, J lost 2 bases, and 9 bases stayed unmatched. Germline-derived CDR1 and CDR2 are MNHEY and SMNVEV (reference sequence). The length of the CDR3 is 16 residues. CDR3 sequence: CASSFLGKGANTEAFF. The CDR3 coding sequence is TGTGCCAGCAGTTTCCTCGGTAAGGGGGCTAACACTGAAGCTTTCTTT.

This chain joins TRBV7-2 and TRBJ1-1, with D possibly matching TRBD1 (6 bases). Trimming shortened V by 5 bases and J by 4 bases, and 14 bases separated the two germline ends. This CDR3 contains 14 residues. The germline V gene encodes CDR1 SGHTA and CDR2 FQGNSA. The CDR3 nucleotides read TGTGCCAGCAGCCCGAGGGGGGGGAGCACTGAAGCTTTCTTT. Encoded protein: CASSPRGGSTEAFF.

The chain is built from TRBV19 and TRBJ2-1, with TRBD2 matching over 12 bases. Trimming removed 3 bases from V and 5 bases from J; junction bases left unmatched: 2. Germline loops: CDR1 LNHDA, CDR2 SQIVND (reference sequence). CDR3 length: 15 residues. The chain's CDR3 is CASSIRTSGNNEQFF. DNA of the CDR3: TGTGCCAGTAGTATTCGGACTAGCGGGAACAATGAGCAGTTCTTC. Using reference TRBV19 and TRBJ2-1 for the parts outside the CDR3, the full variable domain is DGGITQSPKYLFRKEGQNVTLSCEQNLNHDAMYWYRQDPGQGLRLIYYSQIVNDFQKGDIAEGYSVSREKKESFPLTVTSAQKNPTAFYLCASSIRTSGNNEQFFGPGTRLTVL.

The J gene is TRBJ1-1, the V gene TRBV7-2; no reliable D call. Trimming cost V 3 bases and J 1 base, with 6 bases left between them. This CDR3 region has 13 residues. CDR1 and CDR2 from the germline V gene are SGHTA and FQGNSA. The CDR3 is CASSFDQNTEAFF. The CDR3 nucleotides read TGTGCCAGCAGCTTTGACCAGAACACTGAAGCTTTCTTT. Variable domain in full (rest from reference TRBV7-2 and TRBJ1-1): GAGVSQSPSNKVTEKGKDVELRCDPISGHTALYWYRQSLGQGLEFLIYFQGNSAPDKSGLPSDRFSAERTGGSVSTLTIQRTQQEDSAVYLCASSFDQNTEAFFGQGTRLTVV.

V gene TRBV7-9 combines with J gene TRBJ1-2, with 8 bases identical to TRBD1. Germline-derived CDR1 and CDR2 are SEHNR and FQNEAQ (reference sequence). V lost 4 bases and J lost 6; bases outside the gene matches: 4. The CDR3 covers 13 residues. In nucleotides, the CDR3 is TGTGCCAGCAGCTCGACAGGGGTTGATGGCTACACCTTC. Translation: CASSSTGVDGYTF. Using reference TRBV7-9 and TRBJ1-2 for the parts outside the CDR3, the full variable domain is DTGVSQNPRHKITKRGQNVTFRCDPISEHNRLYWYRQTLGQGPEFLTYFQNEAQLEKSRLLSDRFSAERPKGSFSTLEIQRTEQGDSAMYLCASSSTGVDGYTFGSGTRLTVV.

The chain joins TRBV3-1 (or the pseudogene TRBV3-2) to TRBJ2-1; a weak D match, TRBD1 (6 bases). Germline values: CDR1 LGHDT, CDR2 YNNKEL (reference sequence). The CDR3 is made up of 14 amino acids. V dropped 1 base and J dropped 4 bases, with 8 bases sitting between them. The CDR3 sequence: CASSQGTEYNEQFF. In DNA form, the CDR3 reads TGTGCCAGCAGCCAAGGGACAGAATACAATGAGCAGTTCTTC.

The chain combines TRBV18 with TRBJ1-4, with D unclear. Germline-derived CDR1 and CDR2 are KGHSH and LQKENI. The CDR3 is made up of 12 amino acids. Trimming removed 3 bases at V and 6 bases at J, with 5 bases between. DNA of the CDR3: TGTGCCAGCTCACCTGCAGATGAAAAACTGTTTTTT. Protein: CASSPADEKLFF.

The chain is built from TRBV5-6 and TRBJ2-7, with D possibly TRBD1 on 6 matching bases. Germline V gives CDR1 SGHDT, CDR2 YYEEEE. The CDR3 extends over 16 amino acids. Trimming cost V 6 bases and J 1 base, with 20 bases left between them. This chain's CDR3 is CASNVPGHQRSYEQYF. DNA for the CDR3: TGTGCCAGCAACGTTCCGGGACACCAACGATCCTACGAGCAGTACTTC.

The chain's CDR3 is CASSEPLSGSYGYTF. CDR3 in DNA: TGTGCCAGCAGCGAGCCCCTTTCGGGGTCCTATGGCTACACCTTC. V and J are TRBV9 and TRBJ1-2; D gene uncertain. CDR3 length: 15 amino acids. The germline V gene encodes CDR1 SGDLS and CDR2 YYNGEE. The V end lost 3 bases, the J end lost 4 bases, and 16 bases lay between the germline ends.

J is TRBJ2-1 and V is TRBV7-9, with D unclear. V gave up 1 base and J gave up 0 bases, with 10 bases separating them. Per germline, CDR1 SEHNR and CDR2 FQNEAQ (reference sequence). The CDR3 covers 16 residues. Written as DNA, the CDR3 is TGTGCCAGCAGCTTAGGCTATCTAGACTCCTACAATGAGCAGTTCTTC. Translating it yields CASSLGYLDSYNEQFF.

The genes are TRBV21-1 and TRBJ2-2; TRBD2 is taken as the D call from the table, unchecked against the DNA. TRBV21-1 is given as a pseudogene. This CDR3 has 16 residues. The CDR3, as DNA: TGTGCCAGCAGCTCGCCCGGGACTAGCGAAACCGGGGAGCTGTTTTTT. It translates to CASSSPGTSETGELFF.

CDR3 loop: CASSFRALRVTEAFF. In DNA, the CDR3 is TGTGCCAGCAGCTTCAGGGCCCTTCGGGTCACTGAAGCTTTCTTT. The V call is TRBV13, the J call TRBJ1-1; weak D call: TRBD1 (5 bases). This CDR3 has 15 amino acids. Germline CDR1 and CDR2: PRHDT and FYEKMQ (reference sequence). Trimming stripped 3 bases from V and 4 bases from J, with 15 bases between.

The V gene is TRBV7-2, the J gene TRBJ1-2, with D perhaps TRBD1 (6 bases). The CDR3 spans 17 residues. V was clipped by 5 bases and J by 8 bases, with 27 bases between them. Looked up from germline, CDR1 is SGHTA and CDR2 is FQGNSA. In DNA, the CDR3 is TGTGCCAGCAGCCGCCAGATCGGGGCAGGGGAGGGAAAGGGCTACACCTTC. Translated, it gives CASSRQIGAGEGKGYTF.

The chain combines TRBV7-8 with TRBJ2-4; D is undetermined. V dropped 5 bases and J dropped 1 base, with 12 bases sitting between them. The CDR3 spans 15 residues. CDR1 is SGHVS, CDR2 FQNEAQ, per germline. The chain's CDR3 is CASSLGNPAKNIQYF. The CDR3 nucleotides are TGTGCCAGCAGCCTAGGTAATCCGGCCAAAAACATTCAGTACTTC.

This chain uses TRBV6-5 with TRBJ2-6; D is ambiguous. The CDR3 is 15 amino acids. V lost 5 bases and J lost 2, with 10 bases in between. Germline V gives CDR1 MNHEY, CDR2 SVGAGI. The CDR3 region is CASSPQEAGANVLTF. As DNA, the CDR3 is TGTGCCAGCAGTCCTCAGGAAGCTGGGGCCAACGTCCTGACTTTC.

CDR3 sequence reads: CASSSGQDLGEKLFF. The CDR3 DNA is TGTGCCAGCAGTTCGGGACAGGATTTAGGAGAAAAACTGTTTTTT. The chain recombines TRBV27 with TRBJ1-4; TRBD1 matches at 8 bases. CDR1 and CDR2 (germline): MNHEY, SMNVEV (reference sequence). V gave up 4 bases and J gave up 8 bases; unmatched junction bases: 9. This CDR3 contains 15 residues.